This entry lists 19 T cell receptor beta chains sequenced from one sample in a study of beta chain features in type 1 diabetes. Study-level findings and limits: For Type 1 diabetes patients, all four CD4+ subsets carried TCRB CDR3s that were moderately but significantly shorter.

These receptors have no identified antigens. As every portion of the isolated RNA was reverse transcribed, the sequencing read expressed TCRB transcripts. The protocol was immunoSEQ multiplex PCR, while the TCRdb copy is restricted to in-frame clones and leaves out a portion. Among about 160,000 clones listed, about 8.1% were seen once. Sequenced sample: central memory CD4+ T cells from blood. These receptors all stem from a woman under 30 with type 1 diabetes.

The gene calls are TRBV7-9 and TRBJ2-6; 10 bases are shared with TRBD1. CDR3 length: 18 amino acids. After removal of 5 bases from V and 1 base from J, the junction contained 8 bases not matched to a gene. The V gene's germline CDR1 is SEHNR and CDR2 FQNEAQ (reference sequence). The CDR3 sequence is CASSIPGQGTSGANVLTF. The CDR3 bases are TGTGCCAGCAGCATCCCGGGACAGGGGACTTCTGGGGCCAACGTCCTGACTTTC.

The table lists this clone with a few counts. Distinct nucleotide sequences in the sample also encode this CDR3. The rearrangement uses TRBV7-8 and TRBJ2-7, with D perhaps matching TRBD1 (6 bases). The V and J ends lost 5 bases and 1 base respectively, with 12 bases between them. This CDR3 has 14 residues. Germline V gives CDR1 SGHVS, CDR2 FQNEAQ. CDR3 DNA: TGTGCCAGCAGCACCCGGACAGAATCCTACGAGCAGTACTTC. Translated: CASSTRTESYEQYF.

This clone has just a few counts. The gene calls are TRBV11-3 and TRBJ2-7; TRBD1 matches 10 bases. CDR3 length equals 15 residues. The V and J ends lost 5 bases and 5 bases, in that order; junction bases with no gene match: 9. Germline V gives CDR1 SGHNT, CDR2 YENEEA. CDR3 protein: CASSPFGTGVNEQYF. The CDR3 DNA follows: TGTGCCAGCAGCCCATTCGGGACAGGGGTAAACGAGCAGTACTTC.

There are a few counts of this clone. The chain's CDR3 is CASSFGGGTGAYEQYF. The CDR3, as DNA: TGTGCCAGCAGTTTCGGGGGAGGGACAGGGGCCTACGAGCAGTACTTC. The V and J genes are TRBV6-5 and TRBJ2-7; 10 nucleotides agree with TRBD1. V dropped 4 bases and J dropped 2; count of bases not matched to a gene: 8. The CDR3 covers 16 residues. Looked up from germline, CDR1 is MNHEY and CDR2 is SVGAGI.

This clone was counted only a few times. CDR3 in DNA: TGTGCCAGCTCACCACCTGGAGTCGGGAGAGAGACCCAGTACTTC. Translation: CASSPPGVGRETQYF. The rearrangement uses TRBV18 and TRBJ2-5; possibly TRBD2 for D (6 bases). V lost 0 bases to trimming and J lost 4 bases, with 12 bases between them. Germline V gene lookup returns CDR1 KGHSH and CDR2 LQKENI. The CDR3 length is 15 residues.

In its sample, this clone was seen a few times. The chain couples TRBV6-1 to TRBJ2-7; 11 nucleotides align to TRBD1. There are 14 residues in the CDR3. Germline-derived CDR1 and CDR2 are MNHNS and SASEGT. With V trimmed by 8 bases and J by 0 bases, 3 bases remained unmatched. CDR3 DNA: TGTGCCAGCGGACAGGGGGCGGGCTCCTACGAGCAGTACTTC. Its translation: CASGQGAGSYEQYF.

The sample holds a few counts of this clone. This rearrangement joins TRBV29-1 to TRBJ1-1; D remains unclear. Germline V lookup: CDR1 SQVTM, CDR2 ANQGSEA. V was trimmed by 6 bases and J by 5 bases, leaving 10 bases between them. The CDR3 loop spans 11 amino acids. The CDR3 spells CSVGRATEAFF. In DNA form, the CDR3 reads TGCAGCGTAGGGAGGGCTACTGAAGCTTTCTTT.

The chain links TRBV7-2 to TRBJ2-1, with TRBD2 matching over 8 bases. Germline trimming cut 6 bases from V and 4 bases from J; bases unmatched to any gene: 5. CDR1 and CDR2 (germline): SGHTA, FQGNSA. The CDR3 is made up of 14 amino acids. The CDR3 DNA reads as TGTGCCAGCAGACCCGGGACTAGTTACAATGAGCAGTTCTTC. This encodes CASRPGTSYNEQFF.

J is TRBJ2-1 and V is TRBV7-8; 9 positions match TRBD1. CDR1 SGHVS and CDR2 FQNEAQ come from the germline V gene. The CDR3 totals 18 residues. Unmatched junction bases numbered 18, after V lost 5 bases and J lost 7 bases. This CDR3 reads CASSQDRGLLMPWNEQFF. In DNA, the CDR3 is TGTGCCAGCAGCCAGGACAGGGGTCTACTGATGCCGTGGAATGAGCAGTTCTTC.

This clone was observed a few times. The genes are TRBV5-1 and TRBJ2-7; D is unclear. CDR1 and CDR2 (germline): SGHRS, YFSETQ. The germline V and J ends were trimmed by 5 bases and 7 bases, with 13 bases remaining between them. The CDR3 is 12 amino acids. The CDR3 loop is CASSGGSGEQYF. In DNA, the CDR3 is TGCGCCAGCAGTGGTGGGTCGGGTGAGCAGTACTTC.

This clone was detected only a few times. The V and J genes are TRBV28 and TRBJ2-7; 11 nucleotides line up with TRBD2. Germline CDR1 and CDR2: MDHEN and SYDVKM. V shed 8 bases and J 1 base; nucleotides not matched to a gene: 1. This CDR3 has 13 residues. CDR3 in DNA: TGTGCCAGCCTAGCGGGGGGTTCCTACGAGCAGTACTTC. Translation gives CASLAGGSYEQYF.

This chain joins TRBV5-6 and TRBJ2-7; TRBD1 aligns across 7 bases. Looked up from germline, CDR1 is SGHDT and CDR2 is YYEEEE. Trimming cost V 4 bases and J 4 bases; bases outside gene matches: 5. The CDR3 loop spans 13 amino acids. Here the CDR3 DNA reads TGTGCCAGCAGCAAGGGACAGACATACGAGCAGTACTTC. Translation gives CASSKGQTYEQYF.

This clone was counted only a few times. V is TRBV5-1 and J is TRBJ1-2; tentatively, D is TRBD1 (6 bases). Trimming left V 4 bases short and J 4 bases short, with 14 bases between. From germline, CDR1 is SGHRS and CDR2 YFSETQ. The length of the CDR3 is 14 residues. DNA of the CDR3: TGCGCCAGCAGCCGAGACGGACAGCTCTATGGCTACACCTTC. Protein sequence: CASSRDGQLYGYTF.

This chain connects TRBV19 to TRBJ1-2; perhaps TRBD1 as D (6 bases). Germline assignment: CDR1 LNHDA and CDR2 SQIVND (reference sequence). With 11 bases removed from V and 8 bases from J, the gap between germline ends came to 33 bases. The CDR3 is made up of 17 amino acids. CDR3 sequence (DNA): TGTGCCGCCAGGAATGCCCAACCAGGTTTGCAGGGGCAAGGCTACACCTTC. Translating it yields CAARNAQPGLQGQGYTF.

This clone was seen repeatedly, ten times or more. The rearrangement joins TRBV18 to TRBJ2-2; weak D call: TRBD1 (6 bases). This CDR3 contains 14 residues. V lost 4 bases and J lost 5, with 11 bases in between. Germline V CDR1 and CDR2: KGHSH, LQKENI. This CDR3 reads CASSRQGRTGELFF. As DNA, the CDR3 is TGTGCCAGCTCACGTCAGGGGCGGACCGGGGAGCTGTTTTTT.

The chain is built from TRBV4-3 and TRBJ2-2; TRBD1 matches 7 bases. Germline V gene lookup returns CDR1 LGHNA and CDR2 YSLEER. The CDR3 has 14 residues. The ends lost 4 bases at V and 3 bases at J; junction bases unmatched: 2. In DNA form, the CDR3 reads TGCGCCAGCAGCCCGGGACAGCACACCGGGGAGCTGTTTTTT. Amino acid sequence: CASSPGQHTGELFF.

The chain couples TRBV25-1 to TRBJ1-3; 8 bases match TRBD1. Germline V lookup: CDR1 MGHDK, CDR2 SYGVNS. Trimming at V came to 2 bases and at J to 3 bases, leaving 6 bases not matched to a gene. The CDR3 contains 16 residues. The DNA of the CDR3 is TGTGCCAGCAGTGAAGCCGGGACAGGTCGTGGAAACACCATATATTTT. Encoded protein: CASSEAGTGRGNTIYF.

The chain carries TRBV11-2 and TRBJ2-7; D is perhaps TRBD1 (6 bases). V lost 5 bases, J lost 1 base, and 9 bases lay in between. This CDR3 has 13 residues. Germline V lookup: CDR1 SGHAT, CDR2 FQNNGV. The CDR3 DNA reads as TGTGCCAGCAGCCAAGACAGGTCCTACGAGCAGTACTTC. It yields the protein CASSQDRSYEQYF.

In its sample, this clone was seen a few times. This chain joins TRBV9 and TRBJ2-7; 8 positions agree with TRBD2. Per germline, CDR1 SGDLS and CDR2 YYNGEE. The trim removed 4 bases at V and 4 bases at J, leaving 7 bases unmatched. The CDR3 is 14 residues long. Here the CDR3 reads CASSKREGRYEQYF. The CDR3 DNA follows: TGTGCCAGCAGCAAACGGGAGGGCCGGTACGAGCAGTACTTC.